The 30 T cell receptor beta chains presented below share a single source sample, sequenced in a study of shared clonotypes between healthy human individuals. It was CD45RO-negative cells, positively selected for CCR7, that made up naive CD8 cells, with terminally differentiated effector memory CD45RA+ cells excluded. Here immunoSEQ multiplex PCR was the method, and the copy in TCRdb shows in-frame clones only, minus some. The table shows around 700,000 clones, with around 92% occurring only once. The source material was naive CD8+ T cells sorted from blood. The receptors originated from a man aged 25-40 years in good health.

The V and J genes are TRBV7-6 and TRBJ2-7, with D possibly called TRBD1 or TRBD2 (6 bases each). V was shortened by 5 bases and J by 5 bases, with 19 bases between the two germline ends. CDR3 size: 15 residues. Per the germline V gene, CDR1 is SGHVS and CDR2 is FNYEAQ. The CDR3 coding sequence is TGTGCCAGCAGCCCTACAGGGATGGGAGGCGACGAGCAGTACTTC. Protein product: CASSPTGMGGDEQYF.

The chain uses TRBV9 and TRBJ1-2; D remains ambiguous. V was pared by 2 bases and J by 1 base, with 12 bases between. CDR3 size: 15 residues. Germline V gene lookup returns CDR1 SGDLS and CDR2 YYNGEE. CDR3 sequence reads: CASSVRQNINYGYTF. The CDR3 coding sequence is TGTGCCAGCAGCGTTCGTCAGAACATTAACTATGGCTACACCTTC.

The chain recombines TRBV6-1 with TRBJ2-7; possible D gene TRBD1, 6 bases. V lost 5 bases to trimming and J lost 4 bases, with 18 bases between them. This CDR3 has 15 amino acids. Per germline, CDR1 MNHNS and CDR2 SASEGT. The CDR3 sequence is CASSPKGRGGYEQYF. CDR3 nucleotide sequence: TGTGCCAGCAGTCCGAAGGGCAGGGGCGGATACGAGCAGTACTTC.

The rearrangement links TRBV27 to TRBJ2-1; unclear D gene. The CDR3 consists of 14 residues. With 5 bases removed from V and 0 bases from J, the gap between germline ends came to 8 bases. Germline V gene sequence: CDR1 MNHEY, CDR2 SMNVEV (reference sequence). The CDR3: CASSRGDSYNEQFF. In DNA, the CDR3 is TGTGCCAGCAGTCGTGGCGACTCCTACAATGAGCAGTTCTTC.

The chain links TRBV29-1 to TRBJ2-7; no definite D call. Germline values: CDR1 SQVTM, CDR2 ANQGSEA. V gave up 1 base and J gave up 5 bases, with 6 bases separating them. CDR3 length: 11 amino acids. The CDR3 sequence: CSVEAFDEQYF. CDR3 sequence (DNA): TGCAGCGTTGAAGCCTTTGACGAGCAGTACTTC.

Remarks on this clone: It may be a read error: a sequence one base away is much more abundant. Within the sample, other DNA sequences also encode this same CDR3. V and J are TRBV19 and TRBJ2-7, with D hard to call. The CDR3 runs to 11 residues. V gave up 5 bases and J gave up 0 bases, with 2 bases separating them. The germline V gene encodes CDR1 LNHDA and CDR2 SQIVND (reference sequence). The CDR3, as DNA: TGTGCCAGTAGTTCCTCCTACGAGCAGTACTTC. It specifies CASSSSYEQYF. The full variable domain, completed using reference TRBV19 and TRBJ2-7, is DGGITQSPKYLFRKEGQNVTLSCEQNLNHDAMYWYRQDPGQGLRLIYYSQIVNDFQKGDIAEGYSVSREKKESFPLTVTSAQKNPTAFYLCASSSSYEQYFGPGTRLTVT.

The chain couples TRBV2 to TRBJ2-7; D perhaps matches TRBD2 (5 bases). This CDR3 comprises 12 residues. Trimming removed 9 bases at V and 1 base at J, with 10 bases between. Germline V CDR1 and CDR2: SNHLY, FYNNEI. In DNA, the CDR3 is TGTGCCAGACAGACTAAGTCCTACGAGCAGTACTTC. Amino acid sequence: CARQTKSYEQYF.

The DNA for the CDR3 is TGTGCCAGCAGTGAAACCCGCATACCAGTGGATGGCTACACCTTC. It codes for CASSETRIPVDGYTF. The chain recombines TRBV2 with TRBJ1-2; D remains unclear. V was trimmed by 2 bases and J by 6 bases, leaving 16 bases between them. This CDR3 has 15 amino acids. The germline V gene encodes CDR1 SNHLY and CDR2 FYNNEI. Drawing the rest from reference TRBV2 and TRBJ1-2, the complete variable domain is EPEVTQTPSHQVTQMGQEVILRCVPISNHLYFYWYRQILGQKVEFLVSFYNNEISEKSEIFDDQFSVERPDGSNFTLKIRSTKLEDSAMYFCASSETRIPVDGYTFGSGTRLTVV.

The chain couples TRBV19 to TRBJ2-5, with 12 bases lining up with TRBD2. V lost 7 bases to trimming and J lost 5 bases; unmatched junction nucleotides: 2. The CDR3 loop spans 13 amino acids. Germline CDR1 LNHDA, CDR2 SQIVND (reference sequence). DNA for the CDR3: TGTGCCAGTAATCTAGCGGGAGGGGAGACCCAGTACTTC. This codes for CASNLAGGETQYF.

The V call is TRBV30, the J call TRBJ2-1, with D possibly TRBD2 on 6 matching bases. Deletions cut 3 bases from V and 3 bases from J, with 12 bases between. Germline CDR1 GTSNPN, CDR2 SVGIG (reference sequence). The CDR3 extends over 14 amino acids. DNA of the CDR3: TGTGCCTGGAGCGCTAGCGCCGGCTACAATGAGCAGTTCTTC. It encodes CAWSASAGYNEQFF. Filled out from reference TRBV30 and TRBJ2-1, the complete variable domain reads SQTIHQWPATLVQPVGSPLSLECTVEGTSNPNLYWYRQAAGRGLQLLFYSVGIGQISSEVPQNLSASRPQDRQFILSSKKLLLSDSGFYLCAWSASAGYNEQFFGPGTRLTVL.

V is TRBV2 and J is TRBJ1-2; 10 positions match TRBD1. CDR1 is SNHLY and CDR2 is FYNNEI in the germline V gene. Trimming removed 8 bases from V and 0 bases from J; junction bases left unmatched: 3. This CDR3 is 14 amino acids long. This CDR3 reads CASRGTGANYGYTF. CDR3 nucleotides: TGTGCCAGCCGGGGGACAGGGGCTAACTATGGCTACACCTTC.

The chain links TRBV15 to TRBJ2-1; tentative D call: TRBD1 (5 bases). The CDR3 has 16 amino acids. With 5 bases removed from V and 4 bases from J, the gap between germline ends came to 18 bases. The germline V gene has CDR1 LNHNV and CDR2 YYDKDF (reference sequence). The CDR3 DNA follows: TGTGCCACCAGCCTCCGACCGGTAGGGGTTTACAATGAGCAGTTCTTC. As protein: CATSLRPVGVYNEQFF.

V is TRBV6-6 and J is TRBJ1-2; 8 bases are shared with TRBD1. The CDR3 totals 16 residues. Germline assignment: CDR1 MNHNY and CDR2 SVGAGI (reference sequence). The V gene end was trimmed by 5 bases and the J gene end by 5 bases; junction bases not matched to a gene: 13. The CDR3 DNA is TGTGCCAGCAGTCCAGCTCACCAGGGGGCCGGGTATGGCTACACCTTC. Amino acids: CASSPAHQGAGYGYTF.

The gene calls are TRBV7-9 and TRBJ2-1, with D hard to call. CDR1 SEHNR and CDR2 FQNEAQ come from the germline V gene (reference sequence). CDR3 length: 12 residues. Trimming left V 0 bases short and J 8 bases short, with 5 bases between. The CDR3, as DNA: TGTGCCAGCAGCTTAGCCCCCTATGAGCAGTTCTTC. The encoded protein is CASSLAPYEQFF.

The chain joins TRBV27 to TRBJ2-3; TRBD2 agrees at 7 bases. V dropped 6 bases and J dropped 2; count of bases not matched to a gene: 14. The CDR3 covers 17 residues. The germline V gene encodes CDR1 MNHEY and CDR2 SMNVEV (reference sequence). CDR3 amino acids: CASSLTWRLAATDTQYF. The CDR3 nucleotides read TGTGCCAGCAGCTTGACGTGGCGGCTAGCGGCCACAGATACGCAGTATTTT.

This clone occurred once. The rearrangement uses TRBV4-1 and TRBJ2-3; TRBD2 aligns across 7 bases. The CDR3 totals 18 residues. The V and J ends lost 3 bases and 0 bases, in that order; junction bases with no gene match: 12. The germline V gene encodes CDR1 MGHRA and CDR2 YSYEKL. CDR3 residues: CASSQRVQRGSSTDTQYF. DNA for the CDR3: TGCGCCAGCAGCCAGAGGGTCCAGCGGGGATCTAGCACAGATACGCAGTATTTT.

The rearrangement links TRBV28 to TRBJ2-5, with TRBD2 matching over 8 bases. The V and J ends lost 10 bases and 4 bases, in that order; junction bases with no gene match: 8. CDR1 MDHEN and CDR2 SYDVKM come from the germline V gene. This CDR3 has 13 amino acids. Here the CDR3 DNA reads TGTGCCACAAATCCCGGGGGGGGAGAGACCCAGTACTTC. Translation gives CATNPGGGETQYF.

This chain connects TRBV28 to TRBJ2-5; D perhaps matches TRBD2 (5 bases). Germline V gene lookup returns CDR1 MDHEN and CDR2 SYDVKM. Trimming removed 5 bases at V and 3 bases at J, with 13 bases between. The CDR3 spans 14 residues. The CDR3 loop is CASSMWRAKETQYF. CDR3 nucleotides: TGTGCCAGCAGTATGTGGCGGGCCAAAGAGACCCAGTACTTC.

The chain is built from TRBV4-1 and TRBJ1-5; 8 bases line up with TRBD1. The V and J ends lost 0 bases and 3 bases, in that order; junction bases with no gene match: 7. The germline gives CDR1 MGHRA, CDR2 YSYEKL. This CDR3 is built from 17 residues. The CDR3 region is CASSQDPSDRDNQPQHF. CDR3 sequence (DNA): TGCGCCAGCAGCCAAGACCCGTCGGACAGGGACAATCAGCCCCAGCATTTT.

V gene TRBV5-4 combines with J gene TRBJ1-2; D is ambiguous. V lost 1 base, J lost 7 bases, and 11 bases lay in between. CDR1 and CDR2 (germline): SGHNT, YYREEE (reference sequence). The CDR3 consists of 13 residues. The CDR3 DNA reads TGTGCCAGCAGCTTGAGCGGGTCTGCTGGCTACACCTTC. Amino acids: CASSLSGSAGYTF.

The V and J genes are TRBV28 and TRBJ2-7, with D hard to call. The ends were cut back, 3 bases at V and 4 bases at J, with 19 bases in the middle. Germline V CDR1 and CDR2: MDHEN, SYDVKM. The CDR3 spans 16 residues. For the CDR3, the DNA is TGTGCCAGCAGTTTTCTTGGGCTCCCGGTCCAGTACGAGCAGTACTTC. It yields the protein CASSFLGLPVQYEQYF.

The rearrangement links TRBV6-1 to TRBJ2-2; no clear D gene. The germline gives CDR1 MNHNS, CDR2 SASEGT. This CDR3 comprises 14 residues. V was cut by 2 bases and J by 4 bases, with 8 bases left in between. In nucleotides, the CDR3 is TGTGCCAGCAGTGAATTCACCATCACCGGGGAGCTGTTTTTT. Translating it yields CASSEFTITGELFF.

The V gene is TRBV6-1, the J gene TRBJ2-1; D may be TRBD1 (6 bases). The CDR3 length is 16 residues. V lost 3 bases and J 0 bases, leaving 12 bases between the germline ends. The V gene's germline CDR1 is MNHNS and CDR2 SASEGT. As DNA, the CDR3 is TGTGCCAGCAGTGATTTGGACAGTCCCTCCTACAATGAGCAGTTCTTC. Translation: CASSDLDSPSYNEQFF.

Worth noting for this clone: This sample also contains other DNA sequences that code for the same CDR3. This chain uses TRBV27 with TRBJ2-1, with D uncertain. From germline, CDR1 is MNHEY and CDR2 SMNVEV (reference sequence). Trimming cost V 5 bases and J 1 base, with 15 bases left between them. This CDR3 contains 16 residues. CDR3 DNA: TGTGCCAGCAGTGAAGGGCAGGTAGTGTCCTACAATGAGCAGTTCTTC. Amino acid sequence: CASSEGQVVSYNEQFF.

The chain uses TRBV10-1 and TRBJ2-7, with a tentative D call TRBD1 (7 bases). This CDR3 contains 14 residues. Germline values: CDR1 WNHNN, CDR2 SYGVQD (reference sequence). V lost 5 bases and J lost 0, with 11 bases in between. CDR3 DNA: TGCGCCAGCAGTCAGGGGGAGGTCTCCTACGAGCAGTACTTC. Amino acids: CASSQGEVSYEQYF.

The chain combines TRBV6-1 with TRBJ1-2; 7 bases agree with TRBD1. Germline V gene lookup returns CDR1 MNHNS and CDR2 SASEGT. With 2 bases clipped from V and 6 bases from J, the junction kept 6 bases outside the gene matches. CDR3 length equals 14 residues. CDR3 sequence reads: CASSELGGADGYTF. DNA for the CDR3: TGTGCCAGCAGTGAATTAGGGGGCGCAGATGGCTACACCTTC.

The chain combines TRBV19 with TRBJ2-7; perhaps TRBD1 as D (6 bases). CDR3 length equals 17 residues. Between the trimmed V and J ends, which lost 3 bases and 0 bases, there was a span of 18 bases. The germline gives CDR1 LNHDA, CDR2 SQIVND (reference sequence). Written as DNA, the CDR3 is TGTGCCAGTAGTATCTCGGCCTTTCCCAGGGGCTCCTACGAGCAGTACTTC. It codes for CASSISAFPRGSYEQYF.

The V gene is TRBV5-4, the J gene TRBJ2-7; 8 bases are shared with TRBD2. This CDR3 has 14 residues. CDR1 and CDR2 (germline): SGHNT, YYREEE (reference sequence). The V segment lost 6 bases and the J segment 5 bases; nucleotides outside the gene matches: 10. The CDR3 nucleotides read TGTGCCAGCAACGAAGCGGGAGCTTCCCACGAGCAGTACTTC. The encoded protein is CASNEAGASHEQYF.

The chain employs TRBV28 and TRBJ2-7, with D possibly TRBD1 on 5 matching bases. Germline V gene data show CDR1 as MDHEN and CDR2 as SYDVKM. This CDR3 is built from 13 residues. The V gene lost 5 bases and the J gene lost 3 bases, with 11 bases spanning the gap. In DNA form, the CDR3 reads TGTGCCAGCAGTGAATTGGACAACTACGAGCAGTACTTC. This codes for CASSELDNYEQYF.

The J gene is TRBJ2-2, the V gene TRBV5-4; the match to TRBD1 covers 7 bases. The germline CDR1 and CDR2 sequences are SGHNT and YYREEE (reference sequence). This CDR3 contains 18 residues. With V trimmed by 4 bases and J by 4 bases, 16 bases remained unmatched. The CDR3 sequence is CASSIRQGGVLITGELFF. CDR3 DNA: TGTGCCAGCAGCATTCGACAGGGCGGCGTATTGATCACCGGGGAGCTGTTTTTT.